The 14 T cell receptor beta chains listed next were all sequenced from one sample in a study of T cell repertoires in cytomegalovirus infection. In TCRdb, the reads were re-called with MiXCR into one record per CDR3 protein. The sample includes approximately 290,000 distinct CDR3 sequences, about 25% seen only once; the top ten take roughly 13%. The material sequenced was PBMCs. These receptors all come from a human donor in good health (CMV status not recorded). Some clones in this sample may be carry-over from other donors' samples.

This clonotype has only a few counts. CDR3: CASSYSGRPDSPLHF. Here the CDR3 DNA reads TGTGCCAGCAGTTACTCGGGCCGACCGGATTCACCCCTCCACTTT. V usage is TRBV6-5 and J usage is TRBJ1-6; D not certain. CDR3 length: 15 amino acids. The V gene lost 0 bases and the J gene lost 8 bases, with 11 bases spanning the gap. Germline V gives CDR1 MNHEY, CDR2 SVGAGI.

This chain uses TRBV2 with TRBJ2-5; the D call may be TRBD1 or TRBD2 (6 bases each). The germline V gene encodes CDR1 SNHLY and CDR2 FYNNEI. Trimming left V 8 bases short and J 5 bases short, with 18 bases between. This CDR3 is 14 amino acids long. CDR3 loop: CASGTPTRGETQYF. The CDR3 DNA is TGTGCCAGCGGGACTCCAACTAGGGGGGAGACCCAGTACTTC.

The V call is TRBV7-2, the J call TRBJ1-5, with unresolved D. This CDR3 is 15 amino acids long. CDR1 is SGHTA and CDR2 is FQGNSA in the germline V gene. V was trimmed by 5 bases and J by 0 bases, leaving 11 bases between them. Here the CDR3 reads CASSRDILSNQPQHF. CDR3 DNA sequence: TGTGCCAGCAGCCGTGACATCCTTAGCAATCAGCCCCAGCATTTT. The full variable domain, its missing parts supplied by reference TRBV7-2 and TRBJ1-5, is GAGVSQSPSNKVTEKGKDVELRCDPISGHTALYWYRQSLGQGLEFLIYFQGNSAPDKSGLPSDRFSAERTGGSVSTLTIQRTQQEDSAVYLCASSRDILSNQPQHFGDGTRLSIL.

This chain joins TRBV2 and TRBJ2-6; D unresolved. This CDR3 has 15 amino acids. The germline gives CDR1 SNHLY, CDR2 FYNNEI. V shed 5 bases and J shed 0 bases, with 8 bases lying between them. This chain's CDR3 is CASSQQFSGANVLTF. The CDR3 DNA follows: TGTGCCAGCAGTCAACAGTTCTCTGGGGCCAACGTCCTGACTTTC.

This chain links TRBV12-3 or TRBV12-4 with TRBJ2-5, with D hard to call. Trimming took 10 bases from V and 7 from J, leaving 22 bases between them. There are 14 residues in the CDR3. In DNA form, the CDR3 reads TGTGCCACCCACTCCGGAAGGCGACCTGGGACCCAGTACTTC. Its protein is CATHSGRRPGTQYF.

The table lists this clonotype with a few counts. The V call is TRBV24-1, the J call TRBJ1-1; D is unclear. The CDR3 runs to 13 residues. The V gene's germline CDR1 is KGHDR and CDR2 SFDVKD. V was pared by 0 bases and J by 5 bases, with 6 bases between. The CDR3 bases are TGTGCCACCAGTGATTTGCAAGGTACTGAAGCTTTCTTT. It codes for CATSDLQGTEAFF.

This clonotype has only a few counts. V gene TRBV5-1 combines with J gene TRBJ2-2, with TRBD1 matching 11 bases. Trimming at V came to 4 bases and at J to 3 bases, leaving 5 bases not matched to a gene. This CDR3 spans 16 amino acids. Germline V CDR1 and CDR2: SGHRS, YFSETQ. Written as DNA, the CDR3 is TGCGCCAGCAGCACCGGGACAGGGGGATACACCGGGGAGCTGTTTTTT. Residues: CASSTGTGGYTGELFF. Complete variable domain (other parts from reference TRBV5-1 and TRBJ2-2): KAGVTQTPRYLIKTRGQQVTLSCSPISGHRSVSWYQQTPGQGLQFLFEYFSETQRNKGNFPGRFSGRQFSNSRSEMNVSTLELGDSALYLCASSTGTGGYTGELFFGEGSRLTVL.

This clonotype turned up a few times. V is TRBV29-1 and J is TRBJ1-4; no firm D call. This CDR3 region has 12 residues. Trimming cost V 4 bases and J 8 bases, with 11 bases left between them. Germline V CDR1 and CDR2: SQVTM, ANQGSEA. The CDR3 loop reads CSVVWREEKLFF. In DNA, the CDR3 is TGCAGCGTTGTCTGGAGGGAAGAAAAACTGTTTTTT.

This clonotype has at least ten counts. The rearrangement links TRBV7-2 to TRBJ2-2; 7 bases match TRBD2. V lost 2 bases and J lost 4; bases outside the gene matches: 4. The germline CDR1 and CDR2 sequences are SGHTA and FQGNSA. This CDR3 is 15 amino acids long. CDR3 DNA sequence: TGTGCCAGCAGCTTAAAGGGAGGGAGCACCGGGGAGCTGTTTTTT. It codes for CASSLKGGSTGELFF.

This chain uses TRBV6-6 with TRBJ2-7; weak D call: TRBD1 (5 bases). This CDR3 comprises 13 residues. V dropped 5 bases and J dropped 0 bases, with 8 bases sitting between them. The germline V gene encodes CDR1 MNHNY and CDR2 SVGAGI (reference sequence). CDR3 amino acids: CASSAGNSYEQYF. The CDR3 region has the DNA TGTGCCAGCAGTGCAGGGAACTCCTACGAGCAGTACTTC.

Details on this clonotype: A read error may account for a junction end that differs from germline. V is TRBV5-5 and J is TRBJ1-1; D remains ambiguous. CDR3 size: 13 residues. Looked up from germline, CDR1 is SGHKS and CDR2 is YYEKEE (reference sequence). The CDR3 is CAGSLAENTEAFF. The DNA of the CDR3 is TGTGCCGGCAGCTTGGCAGAGAACACTGAAGCTTTCTTT.

This clonotype was recorded at least ten times. The chain couples TRBV11-2 to TRBJ1-4; D unclear. Per the germline V gene, CDR1 is SGHAT and CDR2 is FQNNGV. The CDR3 is 16 residues long. V was shortened by 1 base and J by 7 bases, with 16 bases between the two germline ends. DNA of the CDR3: TGTGCCAGCAGCTTAGCCCCAGAGGGTGGACGTGAAAAACTGTTTTTT. Its translation is CASSLAPEGGREKLFF.

This clonotype has a handful of counts. This chain uses TRBV25-1 with TRBJ1-4; D is perhaps TRBD1 (6 bases). The germline V and J ends were trimmed by 2 bases and 3 bases, with 13 bases remaining between them. The V gene's germline CDR1 is MGHDK and CDR2 SYGVNS. This CDR3 has 16 residues. CDR3 protein: CASSEPRGGANEKLFF. CDR3 coding DNA: TGTGCCAGCAGTGAACCCCGGGGGGGCGCTAATGAAAAACTGTTTTTT.

The chain couples TRBV5-1 to TRBJ2-7; 11 bases align to TRBD2. The V segment lost 2 bases and the J segment 5 bases; nucleotides outside the gene matches: 6. The CDR3 has 15 residues. CDR1 SGHRS and CDR2 YFSETQ come from the germline V gene. The CDR3 sequence: CASSLGTSGYNEQYF. The CDR3 DNA reads TGCGCCAGCAGCTTAGGGACTAGCGGATACAACGAGCAGTACTTC.